Detailed here is one TCR beta chain. Trimming removed 2 bases at V and 4 bases at J, with 18 bases between. The CDR3 runs to 16 residues. CDR1 SGHDT and CDR2 YYEEEE come from the germline V gene. Researchers made TCR beta libraries by using iRepertoire HTBI primers and running Arm-PCR on CDR3 regions. Using its own MiXCR run on the multiplex PCR reads, TCRdb lists one record per CDR3 protein. Of approximately 400,000 distinct CDR3 sequences listed, around 20% were seen once; the top ten hold around 24%. The time point: persistent/refractory GD, antithyroid drugs over 5 years with positive TRAb. Researchers made the TCR library from RNA that was extracted from PBMCs. This specimen belongs to a study of regulatory T cells in long-lasting Graves disease.

The clonotype comes from a female donor with Graves disease. The sample in question was peripheral blood mononuclear cells (PBMCs), obtained when the disease was refractory, from a patient treated with antithyroid drugs. The V and J genes are TRBV5-6 and TRBJ2-5, with TRBD2 as a possible D gene (5 bases). The CDR3 sequence is CASSFFDASPTETQYF. Here the CDR3 DNA reads TGTGCCAGCAGCTTTTTTGATGCTAGCCCCACAGAGACCCAGTACTTC.